The next 5 T cell receptor beta chains were all read from a single sample in a study of T-cell memory formation after mild COVID-19. TCRdb fed the 5' RACE reads into MiXCR, producing one record per CDR3 protein. The sample has about 130,000 distinct CDR3 sequences, approximately 26% seen once. Sequenced input: PBMCs or a T cell subset sorted from them (not recorded which). The source is an adult woman who had mild COVID-19 (a few samples of this study predate the infection). Cell type and time point are not known.

The rearrangement links TRBV12-3 or TRBV12-4 to TRBJ2-2; no clear D. The V gene lost 3 bases and the J gene lost 6 bases, with 8 bases spanning the gap. The CDR3 runs to 13 residues. CDR3 DNA: TGTGCCAGCAGTTTTGGGTCTGCCGGGGAGCTGTTTTTT. Amino acid sequence: CASSFGSAGELFF.

This chain connects TRBV7-9 to TRBJ2-5; a possible D gene is TRBD2 (5 bases). The CDR3 is made up of 14 amino acids. Trimming removed 1 base at V and 5 bases at J, with 11 bases between. The germline V gene encodes CDR1 SEHNR and CDR2 FQNEAQ (reference sequence). The CDR3 bases are TGTGCCAGCAGCTTAGTCGGGATTTATGAGACCCAGTACTTC. It is translated as CASSLVGIYETQYF.

This chain links TRBV14 with TRBJ2-1, with D perhaps TRBD2 (6 bases). CDR1 is SGHDN and CDR2 is FVKESK in the germline V gene. This CDR3 spans 13 amino acids. V lost 4 bases and J lost 7, with 11 bases in between. The CDR3 region is CASSLYRGNEQFF. The CDR3 region has the DNA TGTGCCAGCAGCCTCTATCGGGGGAATGAGCAGTTCTTC.

The CDR3 loop is CASSPRDRSKETQYF. In nucleotides, the CDR3 is TGTGCCAGCAGCCCACGGGACAGGAGCAAAGAGACCCAGTACTTC. The J gene is TRBJ2-5, the V gene TRBV7-9; 8 nucleotides align to TRBD1. Germline CDR1 and CDR2: SEHNR and FQNEAQ (reference sequence). The J segment lost 3 bases and the V segment lost 5 bases, leaving 8 bases of the junction unmatched. The CDR3 extends over 15 amino acids. The full variable domain, with the rest looked up from reference TRBV7-9 and TRBJ2-5, is DTGVSQNPRHKITKRGQNVTFRCDPISEHNRLYWYRQTLGQGPEFLTYFQNEAQLEKSRLLSDRFSAERPKGSFSTLEIQRTEQGDSAMYLCASSPRDRSKETQYFGPGTRLLVL.

This clonotype was recorded at least ten times. The chain combines TRBV4-3 with TRBJ2-3; 7 positions agree with TRBD1. From germline, CDR1 is LGHNA and CDR2 YSLEER. V dropped 4 bases and J dropped 2; count of bases not matched to a gene: 9. CDR3 length equals 16 residues. This CDR3 is CASSPLPGQLTDTQYF. The CDR3, as DNA: TGCGCCAGCAGCCCCCTCCCGGGACAGCTCACAGATACGCAGTATTTT.